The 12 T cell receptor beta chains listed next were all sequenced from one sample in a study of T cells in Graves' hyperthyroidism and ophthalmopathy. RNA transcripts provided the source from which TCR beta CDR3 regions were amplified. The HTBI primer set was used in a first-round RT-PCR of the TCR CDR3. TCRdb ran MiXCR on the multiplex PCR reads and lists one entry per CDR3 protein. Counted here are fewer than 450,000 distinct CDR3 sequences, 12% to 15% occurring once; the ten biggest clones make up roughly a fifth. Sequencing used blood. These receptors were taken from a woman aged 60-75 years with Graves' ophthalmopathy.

CDR3 in DNA: TGTGCCAGCAGCCAAGTTCCGGGGGCGACGAGACGAGAGACCCAGTACTTC. This gives the protein CASSQVPGATRRETQYF. The gene calls are TRBV3-1 and TRBJ2-5, with D perhaps assigned TRBD1 or TRBD2 (6 bases each). The germline CDR1 and CDR2 sequences are LGHDT and YNNKEL (reference sequence). V gave up 1 base and J gave up 4 bases, with 19 bases separating them. The CDR3 sequence is 17 residues long.

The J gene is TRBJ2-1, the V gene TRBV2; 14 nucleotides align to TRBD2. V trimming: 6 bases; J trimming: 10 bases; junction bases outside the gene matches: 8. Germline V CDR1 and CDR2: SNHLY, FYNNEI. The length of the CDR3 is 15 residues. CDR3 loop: CASSGLAGGSTEQFF. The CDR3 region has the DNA TGTGCCAGCAGCGGACTAGCGGGAGGCTCAACAGAGCAGTTCTTC.

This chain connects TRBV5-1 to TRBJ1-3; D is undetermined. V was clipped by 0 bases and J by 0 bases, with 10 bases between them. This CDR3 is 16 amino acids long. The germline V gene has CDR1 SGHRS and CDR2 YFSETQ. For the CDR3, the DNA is TGCGCCAGCAGCTTGGATGGGGTTCTCTCTGGAAACACCATATATTTT. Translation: CASSLDGVLSGNTIYF.

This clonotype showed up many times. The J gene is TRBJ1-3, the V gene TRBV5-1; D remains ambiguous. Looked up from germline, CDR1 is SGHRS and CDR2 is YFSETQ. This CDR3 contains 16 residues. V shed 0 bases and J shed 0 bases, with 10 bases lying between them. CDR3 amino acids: CASSLDVVRSGNTIYF. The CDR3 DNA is TGCGCCAGCAGCTTGGATGTTGTACGCTCTGGAAACACCATATATTTT.

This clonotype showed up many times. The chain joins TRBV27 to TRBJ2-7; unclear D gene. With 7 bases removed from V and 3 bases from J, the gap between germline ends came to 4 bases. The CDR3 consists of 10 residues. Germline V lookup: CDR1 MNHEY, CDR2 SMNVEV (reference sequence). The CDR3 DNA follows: TGTGCCAGCACCAGCTACGAGCAGTACTTC. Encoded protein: CASTSYEQYF.

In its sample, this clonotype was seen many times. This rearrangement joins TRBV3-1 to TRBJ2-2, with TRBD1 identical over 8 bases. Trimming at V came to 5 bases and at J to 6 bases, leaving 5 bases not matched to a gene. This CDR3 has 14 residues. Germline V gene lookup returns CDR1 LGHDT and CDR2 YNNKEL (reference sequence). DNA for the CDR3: TGTGCCAGCAGCTGGACAGGGTCACCCGGGGAGCTGTTTTTT. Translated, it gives CASSWTGSPGELFF.

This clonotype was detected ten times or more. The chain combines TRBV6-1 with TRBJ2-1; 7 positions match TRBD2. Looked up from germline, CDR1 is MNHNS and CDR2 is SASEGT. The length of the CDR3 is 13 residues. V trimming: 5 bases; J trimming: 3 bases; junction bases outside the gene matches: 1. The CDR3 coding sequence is TGTGCCAGCAGTCTAGCGGACTACAATGAGCAGTTCTTC. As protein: CASSLADYNEQFF.

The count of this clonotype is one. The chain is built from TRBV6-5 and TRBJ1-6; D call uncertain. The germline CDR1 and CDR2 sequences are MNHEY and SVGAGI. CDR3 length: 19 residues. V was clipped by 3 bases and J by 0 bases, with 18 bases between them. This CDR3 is CASSYSPERISSYNSPLHF. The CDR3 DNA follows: TGTGCCAGCAGTTATTCCCCGGAAAGGATAAGCTCCTATAATTCACCCCTCCACTTT.

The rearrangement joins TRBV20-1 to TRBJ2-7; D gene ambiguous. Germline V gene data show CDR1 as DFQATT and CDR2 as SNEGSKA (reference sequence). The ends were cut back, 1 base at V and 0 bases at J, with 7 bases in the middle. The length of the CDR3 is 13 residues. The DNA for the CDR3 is TGCAGTGCTAGAGTCTCAAGCTCCTACGAGCAGTACTTC. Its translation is CSARVSSSYEQYF.

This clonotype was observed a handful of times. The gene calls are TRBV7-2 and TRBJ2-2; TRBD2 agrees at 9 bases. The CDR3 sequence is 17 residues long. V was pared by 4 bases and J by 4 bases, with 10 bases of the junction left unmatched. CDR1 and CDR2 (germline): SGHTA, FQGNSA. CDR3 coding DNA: TGTGCCAGCAGCTATCGGGTAGCGGGAGCGGGCACCGGGGAGCTGTTTTTT. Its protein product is CASSYRVAGAGTGELFF.

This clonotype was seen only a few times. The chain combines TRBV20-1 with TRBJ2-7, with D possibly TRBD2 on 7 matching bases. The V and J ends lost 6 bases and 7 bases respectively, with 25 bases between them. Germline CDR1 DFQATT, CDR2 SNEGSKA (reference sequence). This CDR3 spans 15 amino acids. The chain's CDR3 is CSAFRAEKRGGEQYF. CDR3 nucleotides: TGCAGTGCCTTCCGGGCCGAAAAAAGGGGGGGTGAGCAGTACTTC.

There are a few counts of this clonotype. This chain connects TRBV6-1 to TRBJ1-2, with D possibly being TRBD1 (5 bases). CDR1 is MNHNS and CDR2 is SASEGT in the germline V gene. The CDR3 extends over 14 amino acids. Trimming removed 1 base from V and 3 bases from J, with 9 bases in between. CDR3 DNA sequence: TGTGCCAGCAGTGAAGTGGCGGGGGACTATGGCTACACCTTC. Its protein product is CASSEVAGDYGYTF.